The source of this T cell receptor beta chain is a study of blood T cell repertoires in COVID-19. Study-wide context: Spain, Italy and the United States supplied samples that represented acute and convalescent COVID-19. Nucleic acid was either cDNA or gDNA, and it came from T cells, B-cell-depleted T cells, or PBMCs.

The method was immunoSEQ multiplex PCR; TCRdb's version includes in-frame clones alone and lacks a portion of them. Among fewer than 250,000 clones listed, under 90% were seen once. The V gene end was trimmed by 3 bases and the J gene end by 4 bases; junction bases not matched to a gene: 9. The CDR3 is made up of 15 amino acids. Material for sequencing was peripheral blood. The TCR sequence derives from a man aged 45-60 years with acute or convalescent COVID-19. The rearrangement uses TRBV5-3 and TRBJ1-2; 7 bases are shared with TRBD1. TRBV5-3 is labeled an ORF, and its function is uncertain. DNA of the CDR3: TGTGCCAGAAGCTGGTATGACAGGGTCGCCTATGGCTACACCTTC. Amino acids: CARSWYDRVAYGYTF.